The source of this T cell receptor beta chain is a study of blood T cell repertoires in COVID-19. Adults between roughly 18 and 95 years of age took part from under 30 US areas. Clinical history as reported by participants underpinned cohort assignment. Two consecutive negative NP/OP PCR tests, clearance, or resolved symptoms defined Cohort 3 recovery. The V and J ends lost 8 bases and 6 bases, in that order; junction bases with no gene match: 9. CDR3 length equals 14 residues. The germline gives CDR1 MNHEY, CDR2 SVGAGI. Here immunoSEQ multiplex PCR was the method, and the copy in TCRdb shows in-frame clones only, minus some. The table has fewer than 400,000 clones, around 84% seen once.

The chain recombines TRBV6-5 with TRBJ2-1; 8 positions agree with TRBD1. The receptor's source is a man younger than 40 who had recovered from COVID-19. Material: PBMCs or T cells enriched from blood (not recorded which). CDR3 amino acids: CASFWTGTGNEQFF. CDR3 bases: TGTGCCAGCTTTTGGACAGGGACCGGCAATGAGCAGTTCTTC.